These T cell receptor beta chains were read from a single sample in a study of blood T cell repertoires in COVID-19. Sequencing was performed with immunoSEQ multiplex PCR; in TCRdb, only in-frame clones are kept and a portion is missing. The table records 250,000 to 350,000 clones, approximately 90% of them present only once. The sequenced sample was peripheral blood. These TCRs come from a man in his thirties or forties with acute or convalescent COVID-19. Each CDR3 is given with its conserved first and last residue. The D gene is left open where the match is weak.

V: TRBV30; D: TRBD2; J: TRBJ2-1; DNA: TGTGCCTGGAGTGTGAGGCGGGAGGTTAGGAATGAGCAGTTCTTC; CDR3: CAWSVRREVRNEQFF
V: TRBV10-1; D: TRBD1; J: TRBJ2-7; DNA: TGCGCCAGCTCCAAGGACAGGGGCGAGCAGTACTTC; CDR3: CASSKDRGEQYF
V: TRBV19; D: TRBD1; J: TRBJ1-1; DNA: TGTGCCAGTAGTTTCGGGACAGCGAACACTGAAGCTTTCTTT; CDR3: CASSFGTANTEAFF
V: TRBV28; D: -; J: TRBJ1-1; DNA: TGTGCCAGCAGTTTGGGACATTTGGAAGCTTTCTTT; CDR3: CASSLGHLEAFF
V: TRBV28; D: -; J: TRBJ2-1; DNA: TGTGCCAGCAGTTTAGAGGTCACTGAGCAGTTCTTC; CDR3: CASSLEVTEQFF
V: TRBV3-1/TRBV3-2; D: TRBD2; J: TRBJ2-1; DNA: TGTGCCAGCAGCCAAGGACTAGCGGGAGTAGTTGAGCAGTTCTTC; CDR3: CASSQGLAGVVEQFF
V: TRBV18; D: -; J: TRBJ1-2; DNA: TGTGCCAGCTCACCTCCAGGAGGCGACTATGGCTACACCTTC; CDR3: CASSPPGGDYGYTF
V: TRBV3-1/TRBV3-2; D: TRBD2; J: TRBJ2-5; DNA: TGTGCCAGCAGCCTTAGCGGGGGGCGGGAGACCCAGTACTTC; CDR3: CASSLSGGRETQYF
V: TRBV5-1; D: -; J: TRBJ1-6; DNA: TGCGCCAGCAGCTTAACCGCCGGAGGAGCCTATAATTCACCCCTCCACTTT; CDR3: CASSLTAGGAYNSPLHF
V: TRBV28; D: TRBD1; J: TRBJ1-4; DNA: TGTGCCAGCAGGGGGACAGCGCTAAATGAAAAACTGTTTTTT; CDR3: CASRGTALNEKLFF